This T cell receptor (beta chain) was captured in a study of post-analysis software for immune sequencing data. About the research overall: There were relapsing-remitting, secondary progressive and progressive-relapsing multiple sclerosis among the disease courses included. Study results and caveats: With F measure, samples from one preparation batch clustered together strongly. TRBV5-6, TRBV5-1 and TRBV20-1 belonged to a set of roughly 5 TRBV segments that were more frequent in patients than controls. Multiple sclerosis patients showed significantly lower normalized Chao1 diversity than controls did.

The germline CDR1 and CDR2 sequences are SGDLS and YYNGEE. Losses at the gene ends were 2 bases for V and 5 bases for J; bases not matched to a gene: 3. The CDR3 contains 13 residues. About this clonotype: What it binds is unknown.

Unique molecular identifiers tagged the TCR beta cDNA libraries. One entry per CDR3 protein results from TCRdb running MiXCR on the PCR reads. The sample has approximately 690,000 distinct CDR3 sequences, 55% to 60% seen once. The chain employs TRBV9 and TRBJ2-5, with TRBD1 matching over 7 bases. This TCR came from a girl between 2 and 10 years old with multiple sclerosis. The material sequenced was blood. The DNA for the CDR3 is TGTGCCAGCAGCGTGACAGGGTGGGAGACCCAGTACTTC. This codes for CASSVTGWETQYF.